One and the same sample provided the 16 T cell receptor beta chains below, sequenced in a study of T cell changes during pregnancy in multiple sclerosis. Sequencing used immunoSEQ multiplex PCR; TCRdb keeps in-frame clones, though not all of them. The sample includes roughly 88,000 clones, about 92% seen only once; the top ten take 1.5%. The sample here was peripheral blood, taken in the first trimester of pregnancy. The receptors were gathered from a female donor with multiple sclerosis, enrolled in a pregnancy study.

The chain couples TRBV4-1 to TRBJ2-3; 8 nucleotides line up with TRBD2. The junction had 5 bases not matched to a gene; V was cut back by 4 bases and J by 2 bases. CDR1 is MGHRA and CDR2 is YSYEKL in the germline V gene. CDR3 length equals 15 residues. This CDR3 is CASSPMGLVTDTQYF. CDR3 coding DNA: TGCGCCAGCAGCCCAATGGGACTAGTCACAGATACGCAGTATTTT.

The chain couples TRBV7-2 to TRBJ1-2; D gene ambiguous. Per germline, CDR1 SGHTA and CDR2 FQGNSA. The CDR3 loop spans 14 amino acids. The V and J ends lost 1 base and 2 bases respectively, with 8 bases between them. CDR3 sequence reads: CASSLDTSNYGYTF. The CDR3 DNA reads TGTGCCAGCAGCTTAGACACCTCAAACTATGGCTACACCTTC.

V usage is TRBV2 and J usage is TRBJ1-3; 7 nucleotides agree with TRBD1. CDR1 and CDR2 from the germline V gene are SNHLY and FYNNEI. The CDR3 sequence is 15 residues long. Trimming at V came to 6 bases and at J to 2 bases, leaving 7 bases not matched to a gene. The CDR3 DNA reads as TGTGCCAGCAGATATGACAGGGCCCCTGGAAACACCATATATTTT. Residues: CASRYDRAPGNTIYF.

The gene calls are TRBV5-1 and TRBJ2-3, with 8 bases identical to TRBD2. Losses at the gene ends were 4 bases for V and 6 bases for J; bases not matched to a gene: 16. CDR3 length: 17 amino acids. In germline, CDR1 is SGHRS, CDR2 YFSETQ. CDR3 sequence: CASSGALAGSFRDTQYF. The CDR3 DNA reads TGCGCCAGCAGCGGCGCCTTAGCGGGGAGCTTCCGGGATACGCAGTATTTT.

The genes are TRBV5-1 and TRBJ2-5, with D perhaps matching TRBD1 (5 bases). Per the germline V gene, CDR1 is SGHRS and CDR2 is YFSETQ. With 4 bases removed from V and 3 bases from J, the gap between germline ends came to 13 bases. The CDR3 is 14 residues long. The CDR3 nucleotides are TGCGCCAGCAGCCGCTTGGGCAGGGAAGAGACCCAGTACTTC. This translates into CASSRLGREETQYF.

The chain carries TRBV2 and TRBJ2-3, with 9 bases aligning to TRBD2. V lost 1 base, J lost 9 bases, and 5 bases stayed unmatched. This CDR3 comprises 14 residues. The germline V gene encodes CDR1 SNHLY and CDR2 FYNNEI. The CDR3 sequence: CASSEDASGITQYF. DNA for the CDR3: TGTGCCAGCAGTGAAGACGCTAGCGGGATCACGCAGTATTTT. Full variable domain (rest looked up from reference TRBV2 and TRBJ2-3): EPEVTQTPSHQVTQMGQEVILRCVPISNHLYFYWYRQILGQKVEFLVSFYNNEISEKSEIFDDQFSVERPDGSNFTLKIRSTKLEDSAMYFCASSEDASGITQYFGPGTRLTVL.

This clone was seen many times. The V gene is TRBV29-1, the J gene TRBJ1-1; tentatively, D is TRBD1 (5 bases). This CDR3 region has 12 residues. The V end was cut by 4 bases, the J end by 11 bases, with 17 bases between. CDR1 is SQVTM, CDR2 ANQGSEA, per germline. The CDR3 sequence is CSVGLGGVRAFF. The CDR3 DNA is TGCAGCGTTGGGTTGGGGGGGGTCAGGGCTTTCTTT.

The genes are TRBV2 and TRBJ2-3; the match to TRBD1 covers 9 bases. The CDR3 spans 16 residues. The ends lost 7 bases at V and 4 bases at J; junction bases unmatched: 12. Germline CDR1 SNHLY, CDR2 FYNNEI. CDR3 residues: CASNKFKGQGADTQYF. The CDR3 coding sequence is TGTGCCAGCAACAAATTTAAGGGACAGGGCGCAGATACGCAGTATTTT.

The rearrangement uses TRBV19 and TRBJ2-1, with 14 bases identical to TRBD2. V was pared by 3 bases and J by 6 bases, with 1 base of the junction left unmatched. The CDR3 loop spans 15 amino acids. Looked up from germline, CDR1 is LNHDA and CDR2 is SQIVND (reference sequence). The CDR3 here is CASSIGTSGSNEQFF. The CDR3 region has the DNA TGTGCCAGTAGTATTGGGACTAGCGGGAGCAATGAGCAGTTCTTC.

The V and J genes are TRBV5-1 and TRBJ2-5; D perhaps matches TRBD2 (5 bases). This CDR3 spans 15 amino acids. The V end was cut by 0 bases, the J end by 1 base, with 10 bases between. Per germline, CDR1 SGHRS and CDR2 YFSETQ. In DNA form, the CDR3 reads TGCGCCAGCAGCTTGGCGAAAGCGGCCCAAGAGACCCAGTACTTC. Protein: CASSLAKAAQETQYF.

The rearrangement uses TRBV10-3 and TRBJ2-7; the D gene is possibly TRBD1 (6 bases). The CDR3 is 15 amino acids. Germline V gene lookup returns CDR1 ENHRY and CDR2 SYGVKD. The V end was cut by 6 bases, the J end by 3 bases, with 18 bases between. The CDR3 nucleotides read TGTGCCATCAGCGGGGCCAGGGGTTCCAGCTACGAGCAGTACTTC. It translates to CAISGARGSSYEQYF.

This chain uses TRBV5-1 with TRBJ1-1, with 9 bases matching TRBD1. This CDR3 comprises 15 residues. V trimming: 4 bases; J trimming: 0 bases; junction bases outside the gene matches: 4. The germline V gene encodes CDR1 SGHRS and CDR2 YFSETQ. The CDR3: CASSTGTGMNTEAFF. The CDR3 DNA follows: TGCGCCAGCAGCACTGGGACAGGGATGAACACTGAAGCTTTCTTT.

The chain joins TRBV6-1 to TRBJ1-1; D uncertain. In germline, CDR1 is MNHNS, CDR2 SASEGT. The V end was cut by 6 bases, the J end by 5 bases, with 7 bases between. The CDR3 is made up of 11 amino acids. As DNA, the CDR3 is TGTGCCAGCAGGTCGGGGACTGAAGCTTTCTTT. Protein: CASRSGTEAFF.

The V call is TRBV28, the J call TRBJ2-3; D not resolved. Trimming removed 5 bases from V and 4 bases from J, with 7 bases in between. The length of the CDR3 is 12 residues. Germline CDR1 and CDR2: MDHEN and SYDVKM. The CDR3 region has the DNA TGTGCCAGCAGTCCCCGGGCAGATACGCAGTATTTT. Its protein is CASSPRADTQYF.

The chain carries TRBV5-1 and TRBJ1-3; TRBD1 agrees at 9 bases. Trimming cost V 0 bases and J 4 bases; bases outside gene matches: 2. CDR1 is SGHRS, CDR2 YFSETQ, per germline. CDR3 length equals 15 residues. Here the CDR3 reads CASSLGTGAGNTIYF. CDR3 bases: TGCGCCAGCAGCTTGGGGACAGGGGCCGGAAACACCATATATTTT. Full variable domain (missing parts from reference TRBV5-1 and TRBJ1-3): KAGVTQTPRYLIKTRGQQVTLSCSPISGHRSVSWYQQTPGQGLQFLFEYFSETQRNKGNFPGRFSGRQFSNSRSEMNVSTLELGDSALYLCASSLGTGAGNTIYFGEGSWLTVV.

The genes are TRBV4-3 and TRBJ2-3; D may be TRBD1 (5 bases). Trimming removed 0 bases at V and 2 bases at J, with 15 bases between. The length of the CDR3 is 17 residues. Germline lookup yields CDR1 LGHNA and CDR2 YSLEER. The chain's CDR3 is CASSQDRAGWDTDTQYF. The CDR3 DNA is TGCGCCAGCAGCCAAGATAGGGCAGGGTGGGACACAGATACGCAGTATTTT.